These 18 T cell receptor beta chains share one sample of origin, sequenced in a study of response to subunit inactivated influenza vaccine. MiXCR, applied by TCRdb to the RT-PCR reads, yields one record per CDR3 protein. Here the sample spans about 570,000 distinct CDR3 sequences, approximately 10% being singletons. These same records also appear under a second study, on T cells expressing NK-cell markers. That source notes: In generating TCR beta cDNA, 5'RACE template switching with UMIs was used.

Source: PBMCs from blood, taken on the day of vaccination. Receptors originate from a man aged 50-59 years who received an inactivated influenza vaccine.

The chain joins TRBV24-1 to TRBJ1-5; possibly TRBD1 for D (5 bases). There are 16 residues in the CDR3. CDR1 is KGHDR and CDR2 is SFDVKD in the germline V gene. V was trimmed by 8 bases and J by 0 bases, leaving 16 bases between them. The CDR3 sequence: CATTQTVRDSNQPQHF. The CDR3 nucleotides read TGTGCCACCACCCAGACAGTGAGAGATAGCAATCAGCCCCAGCATTTT.

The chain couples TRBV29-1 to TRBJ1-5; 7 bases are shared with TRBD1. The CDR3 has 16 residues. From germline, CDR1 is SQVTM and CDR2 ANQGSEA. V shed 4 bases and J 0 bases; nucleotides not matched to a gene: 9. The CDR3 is CSVGEGTAYSNQPQHF. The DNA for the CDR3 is TGCAGCGTTGGGGAGGGGACAGCTTATAGCAATCAGCCCCAGCATTTT. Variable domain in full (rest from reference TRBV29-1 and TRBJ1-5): SAVISQKPSRDICQRGTSLTIQCQVDSQVTMMFWYRQQPGQSLTLIATANQGSEATYESGFVIDKFPISRPNLTFSTLTVSNMSPEDSSIYLCSVGEGTAYSNQPQHFGDGTRLSIL.

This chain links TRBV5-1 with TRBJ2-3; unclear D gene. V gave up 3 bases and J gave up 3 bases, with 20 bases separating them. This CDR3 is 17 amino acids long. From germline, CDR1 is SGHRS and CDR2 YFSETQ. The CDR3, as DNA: TGCGCCAGCAGCTCCCAACACCTGGTAGTCGGAACAGATACGCAGTATTTT. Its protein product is CASSSQHLVVGTDTQYF.

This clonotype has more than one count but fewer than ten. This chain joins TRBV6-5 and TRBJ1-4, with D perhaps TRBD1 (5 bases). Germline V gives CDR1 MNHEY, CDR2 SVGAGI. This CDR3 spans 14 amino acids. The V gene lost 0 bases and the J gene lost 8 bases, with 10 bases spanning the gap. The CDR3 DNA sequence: TGTGCCAGCAGTTACTCACGGGACGGCGAAAAACTGTTTTTT. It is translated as CASSYSRDGEKLFF.

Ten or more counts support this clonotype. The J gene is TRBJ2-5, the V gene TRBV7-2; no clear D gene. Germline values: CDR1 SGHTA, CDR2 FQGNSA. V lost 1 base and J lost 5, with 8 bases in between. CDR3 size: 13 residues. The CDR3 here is CASSLGRAETQYF. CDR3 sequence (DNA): TGTGCCAGCAGCTTAGGTCGGGCCGAGACCCAGTACTTC.

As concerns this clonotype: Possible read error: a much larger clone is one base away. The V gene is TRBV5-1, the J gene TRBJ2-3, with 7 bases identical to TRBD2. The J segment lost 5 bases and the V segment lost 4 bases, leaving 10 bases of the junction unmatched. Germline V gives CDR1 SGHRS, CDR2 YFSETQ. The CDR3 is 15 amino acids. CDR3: CASSTTGTIGDTQYF. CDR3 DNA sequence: TGCGCCAGCAGCACTACCGGGACTATCGGAGATACGCAGTATTTT.

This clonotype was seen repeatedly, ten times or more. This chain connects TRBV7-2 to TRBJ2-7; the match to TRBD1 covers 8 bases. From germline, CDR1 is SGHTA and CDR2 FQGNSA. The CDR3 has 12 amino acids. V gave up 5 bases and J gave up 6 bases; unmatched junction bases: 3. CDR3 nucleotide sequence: TGTGCCAGCAGCCCCACAGGGGGCGAGCAGTACTTC. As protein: CASSPTGGEQYF.

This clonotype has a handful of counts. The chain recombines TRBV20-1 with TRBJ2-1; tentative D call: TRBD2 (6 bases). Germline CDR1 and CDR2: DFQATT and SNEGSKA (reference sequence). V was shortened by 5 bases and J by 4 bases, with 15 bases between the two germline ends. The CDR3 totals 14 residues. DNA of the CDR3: TGCAGTGCTCTGACTAGTGGGGCTTACAATGAGCAGTTCTTC. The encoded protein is CSALTSGAYNEQFF.

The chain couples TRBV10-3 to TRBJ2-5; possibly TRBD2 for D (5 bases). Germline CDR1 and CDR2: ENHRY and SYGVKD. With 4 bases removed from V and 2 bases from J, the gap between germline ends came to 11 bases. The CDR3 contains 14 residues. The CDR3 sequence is CAISVTSGQETQYF. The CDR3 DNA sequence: TGTGCCATCAGTGTAACGTCGGGGCAAGAGACCCAGTACTTC.

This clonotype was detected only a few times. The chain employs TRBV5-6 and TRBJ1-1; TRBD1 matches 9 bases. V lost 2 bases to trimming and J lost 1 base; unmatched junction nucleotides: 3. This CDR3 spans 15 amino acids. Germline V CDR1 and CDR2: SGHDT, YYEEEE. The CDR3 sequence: CASSLLQGANTEAFF. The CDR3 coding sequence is TGTGCCAGCAGCTTATTACAGGGGGCGAACACTGAAGCTTTCTTT.

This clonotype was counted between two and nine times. CDR3 sequence (DNA): TGTGCCAGCAGTTTTCTCCGCGGCACAGATACGCAGTATTTT. Its protein product is CASSFLRGTDTQYF. The chain joins TRBV27 to TRBJ2-3; D remains ambiguous. V was cut by 3 bases and J by 1 base, with 8 bases left in between. CDR3 length equals 14 residues. Germline V gene sequence: CDR1 MNHEY, CDR2 SMNVEV (reference sequence).

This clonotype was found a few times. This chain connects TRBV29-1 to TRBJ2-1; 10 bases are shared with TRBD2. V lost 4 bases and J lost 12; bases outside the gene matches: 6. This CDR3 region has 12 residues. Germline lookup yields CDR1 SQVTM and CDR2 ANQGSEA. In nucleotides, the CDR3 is TGCAGCGTTGCTGGACTAGCGGCCTGGCAGTTCTTC. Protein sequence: CSVAGLAAWQFF.

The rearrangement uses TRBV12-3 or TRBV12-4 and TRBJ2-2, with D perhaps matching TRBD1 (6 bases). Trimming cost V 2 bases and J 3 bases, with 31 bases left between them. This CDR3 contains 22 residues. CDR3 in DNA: TGTGCCAGCAGTTTAAGCCCCCCCTCTAGGGCAGGGGTTACCATAGACACCGGGGAGCTGTTTTTT. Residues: CASSLSPPSRAGVTIDTGELFF.

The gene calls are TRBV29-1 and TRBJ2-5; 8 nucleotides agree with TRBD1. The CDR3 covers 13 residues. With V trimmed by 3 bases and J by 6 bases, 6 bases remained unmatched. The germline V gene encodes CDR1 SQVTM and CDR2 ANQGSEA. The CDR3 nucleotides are TGCAGCGTTGAGTCGACAGGGGCAAAGACCCAGTACTTC. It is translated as CSVESTGAKTQYF.

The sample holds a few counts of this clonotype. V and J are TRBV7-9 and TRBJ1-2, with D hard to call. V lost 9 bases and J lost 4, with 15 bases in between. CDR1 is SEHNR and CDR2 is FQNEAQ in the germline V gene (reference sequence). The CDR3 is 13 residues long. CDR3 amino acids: CASSEGGSYGYTF. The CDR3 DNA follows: TGTGCCAGTTCGGAGGGAGGGTCCTATGGCTACACCTTC.

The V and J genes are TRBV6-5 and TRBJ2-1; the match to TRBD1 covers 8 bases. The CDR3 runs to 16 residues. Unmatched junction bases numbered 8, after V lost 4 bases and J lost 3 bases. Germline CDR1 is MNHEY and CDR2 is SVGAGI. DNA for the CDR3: TGTGCCAGCAGTTCCGGACAGGGCGGCTTCTACAATGAGCAGTTCTTC. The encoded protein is CASSSGQGGFYNEQFF.

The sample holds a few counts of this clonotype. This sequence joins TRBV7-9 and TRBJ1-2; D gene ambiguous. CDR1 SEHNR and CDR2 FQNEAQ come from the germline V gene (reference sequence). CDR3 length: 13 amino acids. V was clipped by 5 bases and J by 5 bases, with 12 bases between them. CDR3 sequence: CASSPVGTYGYTF. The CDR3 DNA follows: TGTGCCAGCAGCCCCGTCGGAACATATGGCTACACCTTC.

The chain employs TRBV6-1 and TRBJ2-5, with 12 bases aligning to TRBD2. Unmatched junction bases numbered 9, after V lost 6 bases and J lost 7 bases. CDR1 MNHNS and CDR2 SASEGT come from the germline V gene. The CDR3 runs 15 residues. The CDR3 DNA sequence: TGTGCCAGCAGGCATCGACTAGCGGGGGAGGGGACCCAGTACTTC. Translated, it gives CASRHRLAGEGTQYF.